A single sample is the source of the 27 T cell receptor beta chains below, sequenced in a study of T cell changes during pregnancy in multiple sclerosis. Sequencing used immunoSEQ multiplex PCR; TCRdb keeps in-frame clones, though not all of them. The sample includes 55,000 to 75,000 clones, about 93% of them seen just once. Specimen: peripheral blood, collected in the third trimester of pregnancy. Receptors originate from a female donor in good health, enrolled as a control in a pregnancy study.

This chain joins TRBV2 and TRBJ1-5; 7 bases agree with TRBD1. Trimming took 0 bases from V and 2 from J; bases not matched to a gene: 1. Germline CDR1 SNHLY, CDR2 FYNNEI. The CDR3 has 15 amino acids. The CDR3: CASSEAQGGNQPQHF. CDR3 coding DNA: TGTGCCAGCAGTGAAGCCCAGGGGGGCAATCAGCCCCAGCATTTT.

This clone was detected only once. This chain joins TRBV12-5 and TRBJ2-1, with a possible D match to TRBD1 (6 bases). In germline, CDR1 is LGHNT, CDR2 FRNRAP. The CDR3 runs to 20 residues. The V end lost 0 bases, the J end lost 2 bases, and 23 bases lay between the germline ends. The CDR3 here is CASGLVPGFGSTGTYNEQFF. The CDR3 DNA reads TGTGCTAGTGGTTTGGTACCTGGATTTGGGAGTACAGGGACCTACAATGAGCAGTTCTTC.

The chain recombines TRBV25-1 with TRBJ2-5; the D gene is possibly TRBD1 (6 bases). Germline CDR1 reads MGHDK; CDR2 reads SYGVNS. Trimming cost V 4 bases and J 1 base, with 19 bases left between them. The CDR3 has 17 residues. This chain's CDR3 is CASSGRMDSLPQETQYF. In DNA, the CDR3 is TGTGCCAGCAGTGGGAGAATGGACAGCTTACCCCAAGAGACCCAGTACTTC.

This chain joins TRBV7-9 and TRBJ1-4, with 7 bases aligning to TRBD1. V shed 5 bases and J 5 bases; nucleotides not matched to a gene: 5. There are 14 residues in the CDR3. Germline V lookup: CDR1 SEHNR, CDR2 FQNEAQ (reference sequence). Here the CDR3 DNA reads TGTGCCAGCAGCCTGGGACAGCCCAATGAAAAACTGTTTTTT. It is translated as CASSLGQPNEKLFF.

This chain connects TRBV19 to TRBJ1-2; 7 bases align to TRBD1. V gave up 5 bases and J gave up 8 bases; unmatched junction bases: 11. CDR1 and CDR2 (germline): LNHDA, SQIVND (reference sequence). The CDR3 has 14 residues. DNA for the CDR3: TGTGCCAGTAGTCCCCGGGACAGAGGTCTGGGCTACACCTTC. Amino acids: CASSPRDRGLGYTF.

The V and J genes are TRBV9 and TRBJ1-2, with unresolved D. V lost 0 bases, J lost 8 bases, and 17 bases lay in between. This CDR3 region has 15 residues. CDR1 is SGDLS, CDR2 YYNGEE, per germline. The CDR3: CASSVVAGPKLGYTF. The CDR3 DNA follows: TGTGCCAGCAGCGTAGTGGCAGGTCCAAAATTAGGCTACACCTTC.

This rearrangement joins TRBV4-3 to TRBJ2-6, with 9 bases aligning to TRBD1. CDR3 length equals 17 residues. V lost 8 bases, J lost 0 bases, and 8 bases stayed unmatched. Germline loops: CDR1 LGHNA, CDR2 YSLEER. CDR3 sequence reads: CASSIGQGISGANVLTF. Written as DNA, the CDR3 is TGCGCCAGCTCGATCGGACAGGGGATCTCTGGGGCCAACGTCCTGACTTTC.

CDR3 sequence: CASSRQGPEGYTF. In nucleotides, the CDR3 is TGTGCCAGCAGTCGACAGGGTCCGGAGGGCTACACCTTC. The genes are TRBV2 and TRBJ1-2, with 7 bases that match TRBD1. This CDR3 has 13 amino acids. Germline V gene lookup returns CDR1 SNHLY and CDR2 FYNNEI. V was pared by 5 bases and J by 8 bases, with 8 bases of the junction left unmatched.

V and J are TRBV7-8 and TRBJ1-4; no reliable D call. V gave up 0 bases and J gave up 4 bases, with 9 bases separating them. The CDR3 has 15 amino acids. Germline V gene lookup returns CDR1 SGHVS and CDR2 FQNEAQ. CDR3 sequence reads: CASSLARVNNEKLFF. DNA for the CDR3: TGTGCCAGCAGCTTAGCGCGGGTGAATAATGAAAAACTGTTTTTT.

The J gene is TRBJ1-3, the V gene TRBV18, with 7 bases aligning to TRBD1. The germline V gene has CDR1 KGHSH and CDR2 LQKENI. This CDR3 comprises 13 residues. V was clipped by 3 bases and J by 7 bases; unmatched bases: 3. The CDR3 region is CASSPGQENTIYF. CDR3 bases: TGTGCCAGCTCACCCGGACAGGAGAACACCATATATTTT.

The chain is built from TRBV4-1 and TRBJ1-5, with 7 bases lining up with TRBD1. V was pared by 1 base and J by 7 bases, with 7 bases of the junction left unmatched. The CDR3 totals 15 residues. Germline values: CDR1 MGHRA, CDR2 YSYEKL. The CDR3 reads CASSQADRVGQPQHF. For the CDR3, the DNA is TGCGCCAGCAGCCAAGCCGACAGGGTCGGCCAGCCCCAGCATTTT.

The rearrangement uses TRBV6-5 and TRBJ2-1, with 9 bases fitting TRBD2. With 9 bases clipped from V and 3 bases from J, the junction kept 9 bases outside the gene matches. This CDR3 contains 15 residues. Looked up from germline, CDR1 is MNHEY and CDR2 is SVGAGI. CDR3: CASRGAGGRYNEQFF. CDR3 DNA: TGTGCCAGTCGCGGCGCGGGGGGGCGCTACAATGAGCAGTTCTTC.

V usage is TRBV28 and J usage is TRBJ2-3; D is unclear. The CDR3 spans 12 residues. Germline V CDR1 and CDR2: MDHEN, SYDVKM. V lost 5 bases, J lost 3 bases, and 6 bases lay in between. The CDR3 sequence is CASSVSTDTQYF. DNA of the CDR3: TGTGCCAGCAGTGTTAGTACAGATACGCAGTATTTT.

V is TRBV18 and J is TRBJ2-7; a weak D match, TRBD1 (6 bases). V lost 5 bases to trimming and J lost 0 bases, with 17 bases between them. The CDR3 has 16 residues. CDR1 and CDR2 from the germline V gene are KGHSH and LQKENI. CDR3 region: CASSRGLGTGSYEQYF. Written as DNA, the CDR3 is TGTGCCAGCTCAAGGGGGTTAGGGACGGGCTCCTACGAGCAGTACTTC.

The V gene is TRBV5-4, the J gene TRBJ1-3; perhaps TRBD1 as D (6 bases). V was pared by 0 bases and J by 4 bases, with 20 bases between. CDR1 is SGHNT, CDR2 YYREEE, per germline (reference sequence). The CDR3 is 18 amino acids. CDR3 bases: TGTGCCAGCAGCTTGGTGGGGCCCAACAGGGATTTAGGAAACACCATATATTTT. Translation: CASSLVGPNRDLGNTIYF.

This chain connects TRBV5-4 to TRBJ2-7; D gene uncertain. Germline lookup yields CDR1 SGHNT and CDR2 YYREEE (reference sequence). The CDR3 covers 13 residues. V was pared by 7 bases and J by 6 bases, with 17 bases between. CDR3 sequence (DNA): TGTGCCAGCCACGCGCAGGCGCCTGGCGAGCAGTACTTC. It codes for CASHAQAPGEQYF.

The chain is built from TRBV6-1 and TRBJ1-1, with D perhaps TRBD1 (5 bases). Germline V CDR1 and CDR2: MNHNS, SASEGT. This CDR3 comprises 13 residues. Trimming took off 4 bases at V and 3 bases at J, with 9 bases between the two ends. CDR3 residues: CASSVGGYTEAFF. The CDR3 DNA reads as TGTGCCAGCAGTGTCGGGGGGTACACTGAAGCTTTCTTT.

This clone was detected a few times. The genes are TRBV7-2 and TRBJ1-5; 7 bases line up with TRBD1. In germline, CDR1 is SGHTA, CDR2 FQGNSA. The length of the CDR3 is 13 residues. Trimming cost V 6 bases and J 4 bases; bases outside gene matches: 3. The CDR3 region has the DNA TGTGCCAGCAGGCACAGGGGAAATCAGCCCCAGCATTTT. It encodes CASRHRGNQPQHF.

The J gene is TRBJ2-7, the V gene TRBV7-2; weak D call: TRBD1 (5 bases). V shed 4 bases and J shed 7 bases, with 17 bases lying between them. Germline CDR1 and CDR2: SGHTA and FQGNSA. CDR3 length: 14 amino acids. The CDR3 DNA sequence: TGTGCCAGCAGCTCACTCCCCAGGGAAGGAGAGCAGTACTTC. It specifies CASSSLPREGEQYF.

The rearrangement joins TRBV13 to TRBJ1-1, with D tentatively TRBD1 (5 bases). The CDR3 length is 14 residues. Germline CDR1 PRHDT, CDR2 FYEKMQ (reference sequence). Trimming took 0 bases from V and 0 from J, leaving 5 bases between them. The CDR3 sequence: CASSLGGLNTEAFF. CDR3 DNA sequence: TGTGCCAGCAGCTTAGGGGGGCTGAACACTGAAGCTTTCTTT.

The chain recombines TRBV18 with TRBJ2-3; TRBD1 is a possible D gene (5 bases). Germline CDR1 KGHSH, CDR2 LQKENI. The CDR3 is 15 residues long. With 3 bases removed from V and 3 bases from J, the gap between germline ends came to 13 bases. CDR3 in amino acids: CASSPGSGMTDTQYF. CDR3 bases: TGTGCCAGCTCACCGGGGTCAGGGATGACAGATACGCAGTATTTT.

This CDR3 reads CASGSNNRGGSTDTQYF. The CDR3 DNA sequence: TGTGCCAGCGGCAGTAATAACAGGGGCGGGAGCACAGATACGCAGTATTTT. This chain connects TRBV9 to TRBJ2-3; 7 bases line up with TRBD1. The ends lost 7 bases at V and 0 bases at J; junction bases unmatched: 14. CDR1 and CDR2 (germline): SGDLS, YYNGEE. The CDR3 sequence is 17 residues long. The full variable domain, its missing parts supplied by reference TRBV9 and TRBJ2-3, is DSGVTQTPKHLITATGQRVTLRCSPRSGDLSVYWYQQSLDQGLQFLIQYYNGEERAKGNILERFSAQQFPDLHSELNLSSLELGDSALYFCASGSNNRGGSTDTQYFGPGTRLTVL.

This clone showed up just once. J is TRBJ2-7 and V is TRBV27; 8 bases match TRBD1. The CDR3 runs 14 residues. Germline-derived CDR1 and CDR2 are MNHEY and SMNVEV (reference sequence). Trimming removed 6 bases from V and 7 bases from J; junction bases left unmatched: 11. Here the CDR3 DNA reads TGTGCCAGCAGCCTCGGACAGGGTGCAGGAGAGCAGTACTTC. Its protein product is CASSLGQGAGEQYF.

The CDR3 is CASSPYTEAFF. The CDR3 bases are TGTGCCAGCAGTCCTTACACTGAAGCTTTCTTT. J is TRBJ1-1 and V is TRBV6-6, with D unclear. Per the germline V gene, CDR1 is MNHNY and CDR2 is SVGAGI (reference sequence). Trimming took 5 bases from V and 3 from J, leaving 4 bases between them. The CDR3 is 11 amino acids.

V gene TRBV5-5 combines with J gene TRBJ2-3; 14 bases are shared with TRBD2. Trimming cost V 4 bases and J 5 bases; bases outside gene matches: 6. The germline V gene encodes CDR1 SGHKS and CDR2 YYEKEE (reference sequence). The CDR3 loop spans 16 amino acids. CDR3 residues: CASSPTSGGAGDTQYF. The DNA for the CDR3 is TGTGCCAGCAGCCCGACTAGCGGGGGGGCGGGAGATACGCAGTATTTT.

This chain joins TRBV5-4 and TRBJ1-6; 9 bases are a match to TRBD1. The junction had 14 bases not matched to a gene; V was cut back by 4 bases and J by 9 bases. CDR3 size: 17 residues. Germline loops: CDR1 SGHNT, CDR2 YYREEE (reference sequence). In DNA, the CDR3 is TGTGCCAGCAGCCCCGGGACAGGGACCGTCGGGGGTTCACCCCTCCACTTT. It yields the protein CASSPGTGTVGGSPLHF.

The CDR3, as DNA: TGTGCCAGCAGCTTAAGTACCGGGACAGTCAATCAGCCCCAGCATTTT. It translates to CASSLSTGTVNQPQHF. The chain has TRBV7-2 and TRBJ1-5, with TRBD1 matching 7 bases. Germline V CDR1 and CDR2: SGHTA, FQGNSA. CDR3 length: 16 residues. Losses at the gene ends were 2 bases for V and 3 bases for J; bases not matched to a gene: 7.